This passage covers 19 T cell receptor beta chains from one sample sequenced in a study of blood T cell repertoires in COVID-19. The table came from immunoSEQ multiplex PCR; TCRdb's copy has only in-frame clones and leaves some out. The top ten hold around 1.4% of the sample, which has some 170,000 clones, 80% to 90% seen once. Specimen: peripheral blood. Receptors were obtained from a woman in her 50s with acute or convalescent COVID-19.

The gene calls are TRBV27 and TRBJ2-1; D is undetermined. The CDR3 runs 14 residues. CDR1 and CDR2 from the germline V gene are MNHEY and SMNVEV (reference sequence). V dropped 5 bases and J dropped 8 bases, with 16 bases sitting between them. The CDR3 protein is CASSPRRPRDEQFF. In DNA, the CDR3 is TGTGCCAGCAGTCCCCGACGCCCACGGGATGAGCAGTTCTTC.

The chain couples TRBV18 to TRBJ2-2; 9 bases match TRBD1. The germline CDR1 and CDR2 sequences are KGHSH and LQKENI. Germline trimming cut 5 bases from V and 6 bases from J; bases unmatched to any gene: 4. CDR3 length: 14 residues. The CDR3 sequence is CASSTGTGSGELFF. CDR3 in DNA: TGTGCCAGCTCAACCGGGACAGGGTCCGGGGAGCTGTTTTTT.

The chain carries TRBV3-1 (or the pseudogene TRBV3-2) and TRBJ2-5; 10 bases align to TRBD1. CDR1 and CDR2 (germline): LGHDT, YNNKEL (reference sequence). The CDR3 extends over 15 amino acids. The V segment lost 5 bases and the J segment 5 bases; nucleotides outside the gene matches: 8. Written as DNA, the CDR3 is TGTGCCAGCAGCGTAGGGGACAGGGGAGGTGAGACCCAGTACTTC. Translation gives CASSVGDRGGETQYF.

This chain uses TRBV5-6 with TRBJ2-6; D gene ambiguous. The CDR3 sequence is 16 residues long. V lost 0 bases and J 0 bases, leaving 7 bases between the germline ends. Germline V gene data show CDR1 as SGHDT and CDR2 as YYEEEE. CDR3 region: CASSLERVSGANVLTF. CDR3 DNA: TGTGCCAGCAGCTTGGAGCGTGTCTCTGGGGCCAACGTCCTGACTTTC.

The CDR3 here is CASSADTTNYGYTF. The CDR3 bases are TGTGCCAGCAGCGCGGACACAACTAACTATGGCTACACCTTC. The chain employs TRBV9 and TRBJ1-2, with D tentatively TRBD1 (5 bases). The CDR3 length is 14 residues. Germline CDR1 reads SGDLS; CDR2 reads YYNGEE. The V gene lost 3 bases and the J gene lost 0 bases, with 9 bases spanning the gap.

The CDR3 region is CSVEVRPGQGNGYTF. The CDR3 nucleotides are TGCAGCGTTGAAGTTCGGCCGGGACAGGGTAATGGCTACACCTTC. V and J are TRBV29-1 and TRBJ1-2; 9 nucleotides match TRBD1. The junction had 9 bases not matched to a gene; V was cut back by 1 base and J by 6 bases. This CDR3 has 15 residues. The germline V gene encodes CDR1 SQVTM and CDR2 ANQGSEA. Variable domain in full (rest from reference TRBV29-1 and TRBJ1-2): SAVISQKPSRDICQRGTSLTIQCQVDSQVTMMFWYRQQPGQSLTLIATANQGSEATYESGFVIDKFPISRPNLTFSTLTVSNMSPEDSSIYLCSVEVRPGQGNGYTFGSGTRLTVV.

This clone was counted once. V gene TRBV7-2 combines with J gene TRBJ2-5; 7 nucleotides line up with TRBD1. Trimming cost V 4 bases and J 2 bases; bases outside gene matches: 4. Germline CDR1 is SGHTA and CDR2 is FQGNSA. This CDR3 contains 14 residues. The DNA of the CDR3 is TGTGCCAGCAGCTCTACAGGGGTACAAGAGACCCAGTACTTC. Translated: CASSSTGVQETQYF. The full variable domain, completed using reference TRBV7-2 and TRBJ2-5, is GAGVSQSPSNKVTEKGKDVELRCDPISGHTALYWYRQSLGQGLEFLIYFQGNSAPDKSGLPSDRFSAERTGGSVSTLTIQRTQQEDSAVYLCASSSTGVQETQYFGPGTRLLVL.

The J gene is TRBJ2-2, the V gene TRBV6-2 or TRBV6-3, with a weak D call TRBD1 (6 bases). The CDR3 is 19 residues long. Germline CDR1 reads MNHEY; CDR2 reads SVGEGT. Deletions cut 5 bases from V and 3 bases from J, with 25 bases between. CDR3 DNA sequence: TGTGCCAGCAGTCGGGCCCTCCCCAAAGGGGGACAAGACACCGGGGAGCTGTTTTTT. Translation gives CASSRALPKGGQDTGELFF.

Here the CDR3 DNA reads TGCGCCAGCAGCTTCGATAGCGGGAGCCTGAACATTCAGTACTTC. Translated, it gives CASSFDSGSLNIQYF. V and J are TRBV5-1 and TRBJ2-4; TRBD2 matches at 9 bases. This CDR3 is built from 15 residues. The germline V gene encodes CDR1 SGHRS and CDR2 YFSETQ. V shed 2 bases and J 7 bases; nucleotides not matched to a gene: 7.

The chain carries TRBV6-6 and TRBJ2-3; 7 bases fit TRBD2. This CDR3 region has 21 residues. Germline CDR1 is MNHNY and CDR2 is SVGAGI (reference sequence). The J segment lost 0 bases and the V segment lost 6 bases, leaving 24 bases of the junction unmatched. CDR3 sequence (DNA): TGTGCCAGCAGCGTAGATTTTTTTGAGGGGAGGGGCGGGCGGAGCACAGATACGCAGTATTTT. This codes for CASSVDFFEGRGGRSTDTQYF.

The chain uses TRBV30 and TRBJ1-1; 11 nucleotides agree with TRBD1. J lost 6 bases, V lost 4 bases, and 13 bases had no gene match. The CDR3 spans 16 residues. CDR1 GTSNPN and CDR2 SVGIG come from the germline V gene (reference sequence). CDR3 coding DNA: TGTGCCTGGACCCTCGGACAGGGGGCACAAGGGCCTGAAGCTTTCTTT. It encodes CAWTLGQGAQGPEAFF. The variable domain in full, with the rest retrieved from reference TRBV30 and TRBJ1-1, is SQTIHQWPATLVQPVGSPLSLECTVEGTSNPNLYWYRQAAGRGLQLLFYSVGIGQISSEVPQNLSASRPQDRQFILSSKKLLLSDSGFYLCAWTLGQGAQGPEAFFGQGTRLTVV.

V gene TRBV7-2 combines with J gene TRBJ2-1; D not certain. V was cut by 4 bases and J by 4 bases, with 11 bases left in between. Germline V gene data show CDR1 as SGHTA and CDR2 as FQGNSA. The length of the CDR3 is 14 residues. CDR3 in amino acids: CASSSPPLYNEQFF. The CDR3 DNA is TGTGCCAGCAGCTCTCCTCCCCTATACAATGAGCAGTTCTTC.

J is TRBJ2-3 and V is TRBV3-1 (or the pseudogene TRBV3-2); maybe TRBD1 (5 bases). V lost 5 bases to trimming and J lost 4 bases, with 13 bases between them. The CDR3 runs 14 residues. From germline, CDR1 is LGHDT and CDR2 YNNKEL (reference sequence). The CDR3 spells CASSEGHVADTQYF. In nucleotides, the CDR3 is TGTGCCAGCAGCGAAGGACACGTCGCAGATACGCAGTATTTT.

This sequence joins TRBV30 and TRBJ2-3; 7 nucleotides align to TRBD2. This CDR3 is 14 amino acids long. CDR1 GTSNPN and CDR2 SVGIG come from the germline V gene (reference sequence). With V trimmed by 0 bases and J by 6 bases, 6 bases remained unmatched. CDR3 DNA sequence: TGTGCCTGGAGTGTGGGGGAGGGCCCCGATACGCAGTATTTT. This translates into CAWSVGEGPDTQYF.

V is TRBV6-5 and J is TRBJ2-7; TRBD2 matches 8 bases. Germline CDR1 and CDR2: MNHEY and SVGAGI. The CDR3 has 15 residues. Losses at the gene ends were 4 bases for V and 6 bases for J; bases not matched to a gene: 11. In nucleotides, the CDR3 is TGTGCCAGCAGTTGGGGAGTAGCGGGGACCCTCGAGCAGTACTTC. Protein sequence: CASSWGVAGTLEQYF.

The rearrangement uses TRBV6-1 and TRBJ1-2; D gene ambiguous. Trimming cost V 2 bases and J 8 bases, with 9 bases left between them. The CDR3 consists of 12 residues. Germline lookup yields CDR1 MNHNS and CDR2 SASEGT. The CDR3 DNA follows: TGTGCCAGCAGTGAAAGCGGGTTAGGCTACACCTTC. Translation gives CASSESGLGYTF.

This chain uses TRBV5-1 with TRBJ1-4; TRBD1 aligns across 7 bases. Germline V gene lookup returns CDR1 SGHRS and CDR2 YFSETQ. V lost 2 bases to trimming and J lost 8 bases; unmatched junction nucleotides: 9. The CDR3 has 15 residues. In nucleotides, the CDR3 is TGCGCCAGCAGCTTCTCACGACAGGGACAGGAAAAACTGTTTTTT. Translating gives CASSFSRQGQEKLFF.

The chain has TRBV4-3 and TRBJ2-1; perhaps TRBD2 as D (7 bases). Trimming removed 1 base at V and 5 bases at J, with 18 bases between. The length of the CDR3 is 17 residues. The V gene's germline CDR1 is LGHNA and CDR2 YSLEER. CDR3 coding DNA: TGCGCCAGCAGCCAAGGGGTTGCGGGGGCTGCGAACAATGAGCAGTTCTTC. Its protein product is CASSQGVAGAANNEQFF.

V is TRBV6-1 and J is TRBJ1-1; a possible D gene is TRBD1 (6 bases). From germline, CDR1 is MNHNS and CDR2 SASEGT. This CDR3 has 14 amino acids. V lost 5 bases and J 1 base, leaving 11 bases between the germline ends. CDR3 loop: CASSHRVENTEAFF. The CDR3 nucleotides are TGTGCCAGCAGTCACAGGGTAGAGAACACTGAAGCTTTCTTT.